This TCR beta chain comes out of a study of cytomegalovirus exposure and HLA in healthy donors. Study-level points and caveats: As a later analysis revealed, the rate of TCR association differed by HLA locus, with DRB1 most and HLA-C fewest.

It was with 60 Vbeta and 13 Jbeta primers that the PCR ran. Profiled with immunoSEQ multiplex PCR; TCRdb holds only in-frame clones, not every one. The data hold 130,000 or so clones, with more than 70% observed a single time. Note on this clone: Its antigen is currently unknown.

Trimming removed 10 bases from V and 1 base from J; junction bases left unmatched: 18. The CDR3 extends over 17 amino acids. Germline CDR1 LNHDA, CDR2 SQIVND (reference sequence). The specimen sequenced was PBMCs. The chain employs TRBV19 and TRBJ2-7, with 8 bases that match TRBD1. The clonotype was recovered from a woman aged 25-40 years in good health and CMV-seropositive. CDR3 sequence (DNA): TGTGCCACCACCTCCCCGGGCCCAGGGGGCTATTCCTACGAGCAGTACTTC. It yields the protein CATTSPGPGGYSYEQYF.